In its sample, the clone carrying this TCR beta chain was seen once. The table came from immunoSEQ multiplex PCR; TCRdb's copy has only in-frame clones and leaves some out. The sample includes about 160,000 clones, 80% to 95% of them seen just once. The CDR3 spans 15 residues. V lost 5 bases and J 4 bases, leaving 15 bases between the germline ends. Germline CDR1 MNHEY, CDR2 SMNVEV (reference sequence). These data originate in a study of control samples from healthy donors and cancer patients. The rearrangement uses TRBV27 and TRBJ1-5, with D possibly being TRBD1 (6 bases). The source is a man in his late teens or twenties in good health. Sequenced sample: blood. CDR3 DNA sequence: TGTGCCAGCAGTCCCTGGAGACAGGTAAATCAGCCCCAGCATTTT. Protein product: CASSPWRQVNQPQHF.